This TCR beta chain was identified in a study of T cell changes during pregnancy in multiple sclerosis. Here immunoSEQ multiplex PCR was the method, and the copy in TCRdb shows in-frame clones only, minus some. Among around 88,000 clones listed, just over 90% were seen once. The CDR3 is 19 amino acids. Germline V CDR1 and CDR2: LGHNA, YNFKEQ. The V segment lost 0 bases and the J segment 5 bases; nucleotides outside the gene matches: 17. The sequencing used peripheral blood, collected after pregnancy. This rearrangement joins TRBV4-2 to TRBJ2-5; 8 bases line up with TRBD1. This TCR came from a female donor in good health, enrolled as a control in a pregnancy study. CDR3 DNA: TGTGCCAGCAGCCAAGAGGCCAGGGGGCGCCGAGACTACCTGGAGACCCAGTACTTC. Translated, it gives CASSQEARGRRDYLETQYF.